The entry below gives a single T cell receptor (beta chain) sequence along with its context. Sample-barcoded 5' priming and a J-beta primer mix drove a second PCR of 7 to 11 cycles. Using its own MiXCR run on the 5' RACE reads, TCRdb lists one record per CDR3 protein. This sample has about 640,000 distinct CDR3 sequences, with roughly 58% found just once. The sample belongs to a study of blood T cells in healthy people across ages. This clonotype was obtained from a man aged 55 to 70 in good health. Sequenced input: blood.

The CDR3 nucleotides read TGTGCCAGCAGCAGGAGTTTGGGGAGCGGGGGTTTTTACAATGAGCAGTTCTTC. Amino acids: CASSRSLGSGGFYNEQFF. The V call is TRBV7-2, the J call TRBJ2-1; 8 bases fit TRBD2. The CDR3 has 18 residues. CDR1 SGHTA and CDR2 FQGNSA come from the germline V gene. V lost 5 bases, J lost 4 bases, and 16 bases stayed unmatched.